The 13 T cell receptor beta chains below all came from one sample that was sequenced in a study of T cells in tuberculosis. Time point denoted: new active TB diagnosis, blood taken before or within 7 days of starting treatment. The table came from immunoSEQ multiplex PCR; TCRdb's copy has only in-frame clones and leaves some out. The sample holds some 31,000 clones, roughly 90% seen once. The source material was PBMCs, sampled at tuberculosis diagnosis. The receptors here all came from an adult with tuberculosis.

The gene calls are TRBV2 and TRBJ2-4; possibly TRBD2 for D (5 bases). Germline CDR1 SNHLY, CDR2 FYNNEI. Trimming cost V 4 bases and J 5 bases, with 6 bases left between them. The CDR3 runs 12 residues. This CDR3 is CASSGRENIQYF. The CDR3 DNA sequence: TGTGCCAGCAGTGGGCGGGAAAACATTCAGTACTTC.

The V and J genes are TRBV5-8 and TRBJ2-3, with 9 bases identical to TRBD1. The germline V gene has CDR1 SGHTS and CDR2 YDEGEE. Losses at the gene ends were 0 bases for V and 3 bases for J; bases not matched to a gene: 11. The CDR3 has 18 amino acids. The CDR3 DNA reads TGTGCCAGCAGCTTGGGGACAGGGGAGTCGGGGTGGACAGATACGCAGTATTTT. Translated, it gives CASSLGTGESGWTDTQYF.

The rearrangement uses TRBV5-6 and TRBJ2-1, with D maybe TRBD1 (6 bases). The CDR3 is made up of 15 amino acids. V was clipped by 4 bases and J by 0 bases, with 11 bases between them. CDR1 and CDR2 from the germline V gene are SGHDT and YYEEEE. Here the CDR3 reads CASSPGHSSYNEQFF. CDR3 nucleotides: TGTGCCAGCAGCCCGGGACACAGCTCCTACAATGAGCAGTTCTTC. The complete variable domain, with remaining parts taken from reference TRBV5-6 and TRBJ2-1, reads DAGVTQSPTHLIKTRGQQVTLRCSPKSGHDTVSWYQQALGQGPQFIFQYYEEEERQRGNFPDRFSGHQFPNYSSELNVNALLLGDSALYLCASSPGHSSYNEQFFGPGTRLTVL.

This clone showed up just once. The gene calls are TRBV30 and TRBJ1-4; 9 bases fit TRBD1. V trimming: 5 bases; J trimming: 8 bases; junction bases outside the gene matches: 12. Per germline, CDR1 GTSNPN and CDR2 SVGIG (reference sequence). The CDR3 length is 15 residues. Here the CDR3 DNA reads TGTGCCTGGCGGCTTCCGGGGACAGGGTACGAAAAACTGTTTTTT. This sequence encodes CAWRLPGTGYEKLFF. Full variable domain (missing parts from reference TRBV30 and TRBJ1-4): SQTIHQWPATLVQPVGSPLSLECTVEGTSNPNLYWYRQAAGRGLQLLFYSVGIGQISSEVPQNLSASRPQDRQFILSSKKLLLSDSGFYLCAWRLPGTGYEKLFFGSGTQLSVL.

The chain uses TRBV5-4 and TRBJ2-1; the D is unclear. Germline loops: CDR1 SGHNT, CDR2 YYREEE (reference sequence). The CDR3 totals 14 residues. Trimming cost V 4 bases and J 4 bases, with 12 bases left between them. The CDR3 region is CASSHIAKYNEQFF. DNA for the CDR3: TGTGCCAGCAGCCATATAGCCAAATACAATGAGCAGTTCTTC.

CDR3 coding DNA: TGTGCCAGCAGTCTCAGGACAGCATCGAACACTGAAGCTTTCTTT. It translates to CASSLRTASNTEAFF. This chain joins TRBV27 and TRBJ1-1; D is perhaps TRBD1 (6 bases). The germline V gene encodes CDR1 MNHEY and CDR2 SMNVEV (reference sequence). This CDR3 has 15 residues. V lost 5 bases to trimming and J lost 1 base, with 14 bases between them.

The V and J genes are TRBV7-2 and TRBJ1-1, with 8 bases that match TRBD1. Trimming at V came to 4 bases and at J to 4 bases, leaving 11 bases not matched to a gene. The CDR3 is made up of 16 amino acids. Germline lookup yields CDR1 SGHTA and CDR2 FQGNSA. CDR3 sequence (DNA): TGTGCCAGCAGCTACCTCCCAGGACAGGGACGCACTGAAGCTTTCTTT. It specifies CASSYLPGQGRTEAFF.

The V and J genes are TRBV2 and TRBJ2-7, with 7 bases that match TRBD1. The germline V gene has CDR1 SNHLY and CDR2 FYNNEI. Losses at the gene ends were 9 bases for V and 4 bases for J; bases not matched to a gene: 6. The CDR3 covers 12 residues. Here the CDR3 reads CASSRTGYEQYV. CDR3 coding DNA: TGTGCCAGTAGCCGGACAGGTTACGAGCAGTACGTC.

The genes are TRBV4-3 and TRBJ1-2, with a possible D match to TRBD1 (5 bases). CDR1 and CDR2 from the germline V gene are LGHNA and YSLEER. With 1 base removed from V and 2 bases from J, the gap between germline ends came to 17 bases. The CDR3 runs 17 residues. This CDR3 reads CASSQVGAGTVNYGYTF. The CDR3 DNA reads as TGCGCCAGCAGCCAAGTAGGGGCAGGGACTGTGAACTATGGCTACACCTTC.

This clone appeared once. This rearrangement joins TRBV28 to TRBJ1-1, with a possible D match to TRBD1 (5 bases). V was pared by 2 bases and J by 3 bases, with 10 bases between. CDR3 length: 14 amino acids. Germline V gene sequence: CDR1 MDHEN, CDR2 SYDVKM. CDR3 in DNA: TGTGCCAGCAGTTTAGACGGGGGTCACACTGAAGCTTTCTTT. As protein: CASSLDGGHTEAFF.

Only one count was recorded for this clone. V usage is TRBV5-1 and J usage is TRBJ2-2, with D possibly being TRBD2 (7 bases). The CDR3 extends over 16 amino acids. V lost 0 bases to trimming and J lost 0 bases, with 9 bases between them. Germline values: CDR1 SGHRS, CDR2 YFSETQ. The CDR3 nucleotides read TGCGCCAGCAGCTTGGGCGGGGGCCCGAACACCGGGGAGCTGTTTTTT. Its translation is CASSLGGGPNTGELFF.

The rearrangement links TRBV27 to TRBJ2-1, with no clear D. Germline values: CDR1 MNHEY, CDR2 SMNVEV (reference sequence). The CDR3 runs to 14 residues. The V and J ends lost 2 bases and 8 bases respectively, with 13 bases between them. CDR3 in amino acids: CASSLAAPWDEQFF. Written as DNA, the CDR3 is TGTGCCAGCAGTTTAGCGGCCCCGTGGGATGAGCAGTTCTTC.

The chain couples TRBV6-1 to TRBJ2-7; 8 positions match TRBD1. CDR3 size: 13 residues. V lost 5 bases to trimming and J lost 4 bases; unmatched junction nucleotides: 4. Looked up from germline, CDR1 is MNHNS and CDR2 is SASEGT. CDR3 DNA sequence: TGTGCCAGCAGTAACCAGGGGGCGTACGAGCAGTACGTC. Translation gives CASSNQGAYEQYV.